These T cell receptor beta chains were read from a single sample in a study of T cells after somatic rescue of genetic block. Generated by immunoSEQ multiplex PCR, the TCRdb table keeps only in-frame clones and is missing some. This repertoire shows about 68,000 clones, under 95% found once; its top ten account for approximately 2.9%. The sample taken for sequencing was peripheral blood mononuclear cells (PBMCs). All receptors derive from a middle-aged man. Each CDR3 is given with its conserved first and last residue. The order of the fields is V gene, clone size, J gene, D gene, CDR3 protein, CDR3 DNA. The D gene is left open where the match is weak. A clone size is listed for some rows: how often the clone was seen (once, few, many), or a class if it is expanded.

TRBV7-2,.,TRBJ2-5,TRBD2,CASSASTSGGGKTQYF,TGTGCCAGCAGCGCCTCGACTAGCGGGGGAGGGAAGACCCAGTACTTC
TRBV9,once,TRBJ2-7,.,CASSDGARDEQYF,TGTGCCAGCAGCGACGGAGCTCGGGACGAGCAGTACTTC
TRBV5-1,.,TRBJ2-1,.,CASSVQGGSYNEQFF,TGCGCCAGCAGCGTACAGGGAGGTTCGTACAATGAGCAGTTCTTC
TRBV5-5,.,TRBJ1-2,.,CASSFGPNYGYTF,TGTGCCAGCAGCTTCGGCCCTAACTATGGCTACACCTTC
TRBV11-2,.,TRBJ2-2,.,CASSFEGTGELFF,TGTGCCAGCAGCTTTGAAGGAACCGGGGAGCTGTTTTTT
TRBV5-1,.,TRBJ1-1,.,CASSLRTGTEAFF,TGCGCCAGCAGCTTGAGAACAGGGACTGAAGCTTTCTTT
TRBV5-8,few,TRBJ2-1,.,CASSGGRRAGGEEQFF,TGTGCCAGCAGCGGGGGGAGGAGGGCAGGCGGCGAGGAGCAGTTCTTC
TRBV28,.,TRBJ1-2,.,CASSLSGQGNPYGYTF,TGTGCCAGCAGTTTATCGGGGCAGGGAAATCCCTATGGCTACACCTTC
TRBV5-1,.,TRBJ2-3,TRBD2,CASSLEGAGGPNTQYF,TGCGCCAGCAGCTTGGAGGGAGCGGGAGGGCCGAATACGCAGTATTTT
TRBV6-5,.,TRBJ2-3,TRBD2,CASMRGNTDTQYF,TGTGCCAGCATGCGGGGGAACACAGATACGCAGTATTTT
TRBV28,.,TRBJ2-2,.,CASSWGTSNTGELFF,TGTGCCAGCAGTTGGGGCACATCGAACACCGGGGAGCTGTTTTTT
TRBV18,once,TRBJ1-5,.,CASSLNREQPQHF,TGTGCCAGCTCACTCAACAGGGAACAGCCCCAGCATTTT
TRBV7-3,.,TRBJ2-1,TRBD2,CASSLTSGGSTNEQFF,TGTGCCAGCAGCTTAACTAGCGGGGGCAGTACGAATGAGCAGTTCTTC